A single sample gave rise to the 30 T cell receptor beta chains below, sequenced in a study of blood T cell repertoires in COVID-19. Clones were sequenced by immunoSEQ multiplex PCR, and TCRdb holds only the in-frame ones, with some missing. Of some 83,000 clones listed, approximately 78% are singletons. The sequencing input was peripheral blood. The receptors shown here come from a human donor in a cohort sampled during active COVID-19.

The V gene is TRBV7-2, the J gene TRBJ2-1; 12 nucleotides agree with TRBD1. CDR3 length: 16 amino acids. The ends lost 1 base at V and 6 bases at J; junction bases unmatched: 4. Per germline, CDR1 SGHTA and CDR2 FQGNSA. CDR3 DNA: TGTGCCAGCAGCTTAGGGGGACAGGGGGCCTTCAATGAGCAGTTCTTC. This gives the protein CASSLGGQGAFNEQFF.

The table lists this clone with a few counts. The V gene is TRBV11-2, the J gene TRBJ2-7; TRBD1 aligns across 9 bases. The germline gives CDR1 SGHAT, CDR2 FQNNGV. CDR3 length: 14 amino acids. The V gene end was trimmed by 5 bases and the J gene end by 4 bases; junction bases not matched to a gene: 6. Here the CDR3 DNA reads TGTGCCAGCAGCCCGGGACAGGGTGCTTACGAGCAGTACTTC. It is translated as CASSPGQGAYEQYF.

This sequence joins TRBV28 and TRBJ2-1; TRBD1 matches at 9 bases. In germline, CDR1 is MDHEN, CDR2 SYDVKM. J gave up 5 bases and V 5 bases, and 4 bases lay outside the gene matches. The CDR3 consists of 14 residues. The CDR3 DNA is TGTGCCAGCAGTAGGGACAGGGTAGACAATGAGCAGTTCTTC. Protein sequence: CASSRDRVDNEQFF.

This clone was found many times. The V and J genes are TRBV12-5 and TRBJ2-5; 8 bases are shared with TRBD2. Trimming at V came to 3 bases and at J to 2 bases, leaving 11 bases not matched to a gene. The CDR3 loop spans 17 amino acids. Germline-derived CDR1 and CDR2 are LGHNT and FRNRAP. This chain's CDR3 is CASGFQSGGPGQETQYF. Here the CDR3 DNA reads TGTGCTAGTGGTTTCCAATCGGGGGGGCCGGGGCAAGAGACCCAGTACTTC. The full variable domain, completed using reference TRBV12-5 and TRBJ2-5, is DARVTQTPRHKVTEMGQEVTMRCQPILGHNTVFWYRQTMMQGLELLAYFRNRAPLDDSGMPKDRFSAEMPDATLATLKIQPSEPRDSAVYFCASGFQSGGPGQETQYFGPGTRLLVL.

This clone came up once. V usage is TRBV4-1 and J usage is TRBJ2-1; TRBD2 is a possible D gene (5 bases). The V end was cut by 6 bases, the J end by 5 bases, with 8 bases between. From germline, CDR1 is MGHRA and CDR2 YSYEKL. The CDR3 runs 12 residues. The CDR3 reads CASRGVDNEQFF. CDR3 bases: TGCGCCAGCAGGGGAGTTGACAATGAGCAGTTCTTC.

This clone was counted between two and nine times. The rearrangement uses TRBV19 and TRBJ1-3, with D possibly matching TRBD1 (5 bases). The V end was cut by 9 bases, the J end by 3 bases, with 12 bases between. Germline assignment: CDR1 LNHDA and CDR2 SQIVND (reference sequence). The CDR3 covers 13 residues. CDR3 in DNA: TGTGCCAGCCTACTTCAGGGTGGAAACACCATATATTTT. Its translation: CASLLQGGNTIYF.

The V gene is TRBV7-2, the J gene TRBJ2-1; D might be TRBD2 (7 bases). There are 16 residues in the CDR3. Deletions cut 2 bases from V and 7 bases from J, with 18 bases between. Germline-derived CDR1 and CDR2 are SGHTA and FQGNSA. The CDR3, as DNA: TGTGCCAGCAGCTTAATACCGCGCGGGGGCGGGAATGAGCAGTTCTTC. It specifies CASSLIPRGGGNEQFF.

A word on this clone: Other DNA sequences of this sample code for an identical CDR3. The rearrangement uses TRBV18 and TRBJ1-5; no firm D call. CDR1 and CDR2 (germline): KGHSH, LQKENI. CDR3 length: 13 residues. Trimming took off 3 bases at V and 3 bases at J, with 6 bases between the two ends. CDR3 loop: CASSPALNQPQHF. DNA of the CDR3: TGTGCCAGCTCACCGGCCCTCAATCAGCCCCAGCATTTT.

This chain uses TRBV5-1 with TRBJ2-2; 10 nucleotides align to TRBD1. CDR1 and CDR2 (germline): SGHRS, YFSETQ. This CDR3 comprises 14 residues. The V and J ends lost 7 bases and 4 bases, in that order; junction bases with no gene match: 4. The CDR3 DNA reads TGCGCCAGCGGGACAGGGGTCGGCACCGGGGAGCTGTTTTTT. Protein sequence: CASGTGVGTGELFF.

This clone showed up just a few times. The chain is built from TRBV29-1 and TRBJ2-3, with TRBD2 identical over 11 bases. The germline V gene has CDR1 SQVTM and CDR2 ANQGSEA. Trimming removed 6 bases from V and 4 bases from J; junction bases left unmatched: 9. The CDR3 consists of 15 residues. The CDR3 DNA reads as TGCAGCGTGGTAGCACTAGCGGGGGTCGCAGATACGCAGTATTTT. It translates to CSVVALAGVADTQYF.

The rearrangement uses TRBV29-1 and TRBJ2-7; 8 bases map to TRBD1. There are 12 residues in the CDR3. The germline CDR1 and CDR2 sequences are SQVTM and ANQGSEA. With V trimmed by 7 bases and J by 7 bases, 9 bases remained unmatched. The CDR3 DNA is TGCAGCGCCCAGGGACAGGCCCGGGAGCAGTACTTC. Translated: CSAQGQAREQYF.

This clone occurred many times. The chain combines TRBV28 with TRBJ2-1, with 7 bases fitting TRBD2. Trimming at V came to 6 bases and at J to 4 bases, leaving 12 bases not matched to a gene. CDR1 is MDHEN and CDR2 is SYDVKM in the germline V gene. CDR3 length equals 16 residues. The chain's CDR3 is CASRVGGDLGYNEQFF. The CDR3 DNA reads TGTGCCAGCAGGGTTGGGGGGGACCTAGGATACAATGAGCAGTTCTTC. The full variable domain, completed using reference TRBV28 and TRBJ2-1, is DVKVTQSSRYLVKRTGEKVFLECVQDMDHENMFWYRQDPGLGLRLIYFSYDVKMKEKGDIPEGYSVSREKKERFSLILESASTNQTSMYLCASRVGGDLGYNEQFFGPGTRLTVL.

The chain combines TRBV19 with TRBJ2-7, with D unclear. This CDR3 comprises 15 residues. Germline V gene lookup returns CDR1 LNHDA and CDR2 SQIVND (reference sequence). V lost 3 bases and J lost 3, with 15 bases in between. CDR3 in amino acids: CASSISSRSLYEQYF. DNA of the CDR3: TGTGCCAGTAGTATCTCGAGCAGGTCCCTCTACGAGCAGTACTTC. Filled out from reference TRBV19 and TRBJ2-7, the complete variable domain reads DGGITQSPKYLFRKEGQNVTLSCEQNLNHDAMYWYRQDPGQGLRLIYYSQIVNDFQKGDIAEGYSVSREKKESFPLTVTSAQKNPTAFYLCASSISSRSLYEQYFGPGTRLTVT.

The genes are TRBV28 and TRBJ1-5; 8 bases are a match to TRBD1. V lost 7 bases to trimming and J lost 4 bases; unmatched junction nucleotides: 12. Germline V gene sequence: CDR1 MDHEN, CDR2 SYDVKM. This CDR3 has 16 residues. The DNA of the CDR3 is TGTGCCAGCACCCGACAGGGGTCGCTTCGGAATCAGCCCCAGCATTTT. Protein sequence: CASTRQGSLRNQPQHF. The complete variable domain, with remaining parts taken from reference TRBV28 and TRBJ1-5, reads DVKVTQSSRYLVKRTGEKVFLECVQDMDHENMFWYRQDPGLGLRLIYFSYDVKMKEKGDIPEGYSVSREKKERFSLILESASTNQTSMYLCASTRQGSLRNQPQHFGDGTRLSIL.

The chain has TRBV3-1 (or the pseudogene TRBV3-2) and TRBJ2-7, with TRBD2 as a possible D gene (6 bases). Germline V gene sequence: CDR1 LGHDT, CDR2 YNNKEL (reference sequence). V lost 4 bases to trimming and J lost 5 bases, with 12 bases between them. This CDR3 is 13 amino acids long. For the CDR3, the DNA is TGTGCCAGCAGCCCTGGGCCTAGCGACGAGCAGTACTTC. Protein: CASSPGPSDEQYF.

Worth noting for this clone: Other DNA sequences from this sample encode an identical CDR3 as well. The rearrangement uses TRBV3-1 (or the pseudogene TRBV3-2) and TRBJ2-3; D remains ambiguous. Germline V gives CDR1 LGHDT, CDR2 YNNKEL (reference sequence). The CDR3 contains 13 residues. The germline V and J ends were trimmed by 2 bases and 0 bases, with 3 bases remaining between them. CDR3: CASSQRSTDTQYF. CDR3 nucleotides: TGTGCCAGCAGCCAACGGAGCACAGATACGCAGTATTTT.

This clone occurred once. The V gene is TRBV5-1, the J gene TRBJ1-1; weak D call: TRBD1 (6 bases). V lost 0 bases to trimming and J lost 0 bases, with 6 bases between them. The CDR3 has 14 amino acids. Per the germline V gene, CDR1 is SGHRS and CDR2 is YFSETQ. CDR3 protein: CASSLDRVNTEAFF. Written as DNA, the CDR3 is TGCGCCAGCAGCTTGGACAGGGTGAACACTGAAGCTTTCTTT.

The genes are TRBV19 and TRBJ2-7; 8 bases fit TRBD2. Losses at the gene ends were 3 bases for V and 4 bases for J; bases not matched to a gene: 5. The germline V gene encodes CDR1 LNHDA and CDR2 SQIVND (reference sequence). The CDR3 has 14 residues. The DNA of the CDR3 is TGTGCCAGTAGTATTGGAGCGGGGGTGTACGAGCAGTACTTC. Its protein is CASSIGAGVYEQYF.

This chain links TRBV19 with TRBJ2-2; D remains unclear. CDR3 length: 12 residues. The ends were cut back, 6 bases at V and 5 bases at J, with 7 bases in the middle. Per the germline V gene, CDR1 is LNHDA and CDR2 is SQIVND (reference sequence). CDR3 DNA sequence: TGTGCCAGTAGAGTTCAGACCGGGGAGCTGTTTTTT. Translation: CASRVQTGELFF.

The chain recombines TRBV6-4 with TRBJ2-5; perhaps TRBD2 as D (5 bases). CDR1 MRHNA and CDR2 SNTAGT come from the germline V gene. The CDR3 sequence is 13 residues long. The V end was cut by 7 bases, the J end by 4 bases, with 13 bases between. In DNA form, the CDR3 reads TGTGCCAGCACTCCTAAGGCGGGAGAGACCCAGTACTTC. Protein product: CASTPKAGETQYF.

The V call is TRBV4-1, the J call TRBJ1-2, with 8 bases aligning to TRBD1. The V segment lost 4 bases and the J segment 8 bases; nucleotides outside the gene matches: 9. Germline V gene sequence: CDR1 MGHRA, CDR2 YSYEKL. The CDR3 contains 14 residues. This CDR3 is CASSLSQGASGYTF. As DNA, the CDR3 is TGCGCCAGCAGCCTGTCCCAGGGGGCGTCAGGCTACACCTTC.

The chain links TRBV5-1 to TRBJ2-1, with D possibly matching TRBD1 (6 bases). CDR3 length: 18 residues. Germline V gene data show CDR1 as SGHRS and CDR2 as YFSETQ. The V end was cut by 3 bases, the J end by 12 bases, with 31 bases between. The CDR3 region is CASSSHLSGTPSAIRQFF. CDR3 DNA: TGCGCCAGCAGCTCGCATCTCAGTGGGACACCTTCCGCCATTAGGCAGTTCTTC.

This clone showed up just a few times. This same CDR3 is encoded by further DNA sequences in the sample. The V and J genes are TRBV6-6 and TRBJ1-1, with 8 bases lining up with TRBD1. Germline CDR1 is MNHNY and CDR2 is SVGAGI (reference sequence). The trim removed 7 bases at V and 1 base at J, leaving 2 bases unmatched. The CDR3 covers 13 residues. DNA for the CDR3: TGTGCCAGCATTGACAGGGGGAACACTGAAGCTTTCTTT. Translated, it gives CASIDRGNTEAFF.

This sequence joins TRBV9 and TRBJ2-7; the D is unclear. This CDR3 has 14 residues. V lost 4 bases to trimming and J lost 1 base, with 12 bases between them. From germline, CDR1 is SGDLS and CDR2 YYNGEE. CDR3 amino acids: CASSSYAQSYEQYF. CDR3 in DNA: TGTGCCAGCAGCTCCTACGCCCAATCCTACGAGCAGTACTTC.

The gene calls are TRBV30 and TRBJ1-5; D might be TRBD1 (5 bases). The CDR3 consists of 17 residues. Trimming stripped 0 bases from V and 0 bases from J, with 15 bases between. Per the germline V gene, CDR1 is GTSNPN and CDR2 is SVGIG (reference sequence). The CDR3 coding sequence is TGTGCCTGGAGTGTAAGGGGTGGCGTTCTTAGCAATCAGCCCCAGCATTTT. It translates to CAWSVRGGVLSNQPQHF.

The chain recombines TRBV4-1 with TRBJ2-2; TRBD1 is a possible D gene (5 bases). From germline, CDR1 is MGHRA and CDR2 YSYEKL. This CDR3 spans 15 amino acids. Deletions cut 1 base from V and 5 bases from J, with 11 bases between. The CDR3, as DNA: TGCGCCAGCAGCCAAGTCACAGGTGGTACCGGGGAGCTGTTTTTT. Translation: CASSQVTGGTGELFF.

This sequence joins TRBV28 and TRBJ1-5; no firm D call. V was shortened by 2 bases and J by 0 bases, with 8 bases between the two germline ends. From germline, CDR1 is MDHEN and CDR2 SYDVKM. The CDR3 runs to 15 residues. The CDR3 reads CASSLRENSNQPQHF. Here the CDR3 DNA reads TGTGCCAGCAGTTTACGGGAAAATAGCAATCAGCCCCAGCATTTT.

The chain links TRBV6-1 to TRBJ2-1, with a weak D call TRBD1 (6 bases). The V gene's germline CDR1 is MNHNS and CDR2 SASEGT. V was shortened by 3 bases and J by 7 bases, with 13 bases between the two germline ends. The CDR3 is 14 residues long. For the CDR3, the DNA is TGTGCCAGCAGTGAGCGAACAGGGCGAAATGAGCAGTTCTTC. It encodes CASSERTGRNEQFF.

This clone was observed once. This chain joins TRBV28 and TRBJ2-5; 8 nucleotides match TRBD2. CDR3 length: 14 residues. Germline V gene lookup returns CDR1 MDHEN and CDR2 SYDVKM. With V trimmed by 2 bases and J by 7 bases, 6 bases remained unmatched. CDR3: CASSLIAGRVTQYF. DNA for the CDR3: TGTGCCAGCAGTTTAATAGCGGGGAGGGTGACCCAGTACTTC.

This clone was seen only once. The gene calls are TRBV3-1 (or the pseudogene TRBV3-2) and TRBJ2-3; 9 bases map to TRBD2. The CDR3 runs to 12 residues. Germline V CDR1 and CDR2: LGHDT, YNNKEL (reference sequence). V lost 4 bases to trimming and J lost 9 bases; unmatched junction nucleotides: 2. The CDR3 region is CASSRGGGTQYF. In nucleotides, the CDR3 is TGTGCCAGCAGCCGCGGGGGGGGGACGCAGTATTTT.